This TCR beta chain originates from a study of patients and donors after allogeneic stem cell transplantation. CDR1 and CDR2 from the germline V gene are SGHRS and YFSETQ. V gave up 0 bases and J gave up 6 bases; unmatched junction bases: 5. This CDR3 spans 15 amino acids. TCRdb reanalysed the RT-PCR reads using MiXCR and keeps one entry per CDR3 protein. The table includes around 82,000 distinct CDR3 sequences, around 5% detected once. This clonotype was seen more than once but under ten times. The chain combines TRBV5-1 with TRBJ2-1; 8 nucleotides line up with TRBD2. The receptor comes from a human donor who was either an allogeneic HSCT recipient or a stem cell or donor lymphocyte infusion donor (not recorded which). It is not recorded whose cells these are; they may come from a transplant donor. Material for sequencing was blood, either unsorted or a sorted T cell fraction (not recorded which). The CDR3 spells CASSLVPAGANEQFF. Here the CDR3 DNA reads TGCGCCAGCAGCTTGGTCCCAGCGGGGGCCAATGAGCAGTTCTTC.